This is a list of T cell receptor beta chains from one sample in a study of blood T cells in healthy people across ages. Via MiXCR, TCRdb re-called the 5' RACE reads, giving one row per CDR3 protein. Seen here are 1.4 million to 1.5 million distinct CDR3 sequences, 35% to 45% observed once, and the top ten hold 6.5% to 10%. The sample was blood. The source is a woman aged 18-35 years in good health. Each CDR3 is given with its conserved first and last residue. A D gene is named only where the DNA matches it firmly. Rows give clone size only sometimes, using once, few, many, or a class for an expanded clone.

J gene	V gene	D gene	clone size	CDR3 protein	CDR3 DNA
TRBJ2-3	TRBV27	TRBD1	.	CAARGLDTDTQYF	TGTGCCGCCAGGGGGCTGGATACAGATACGCAGTATTTT
TRBJ2-6	TRBV19	.	.	CASSIISSGANVLTF	TGTGCCAGTAGTATAATAAGCTCTGGGGCCAACGTCCTGACTTTC
TRBJ2-1	TRBV6-5	TRBD2	.	CASSNPGTSWYNEQFF	TGTGCCAGCAGTAACCCTGGGACTAGCTGGTACAATGAGCAGTTCTTC
TRBJ1-4	TRBV24-1	.	few	CATSDRSFGEKLFF	TGTGCCACCAGTGACAGAAGTTTTGGTGAAAAACTGTTTTTT
TRBJ2-7	TRBV28	.	.	CASSLSAAAGEVYNEQYF	TGTGCCAGCAGTTTATCCGCTGCGGCAGGGGAAGTCTACAATGAGCAGTACTTC
TRBJ2-1	TRBV2	TRBD2	few	CASKLAGNGEQFF	TGTGCCAGCAAACTAGCGGGAAATGGTGAGCAGTTCTTC
TRBJ2-3	TRBV5-1	TRBD1	.	CASIPGTATGTDTQYF	TGCGCCAGCATTCCGGGGACAGCCACTGGGACAGATACGCAGTATTTT
TRBJ1-4	TRBV28	TRBD1	.	CASASGTENEKLFF	TGTGCCAGCGCATCCGGGACAGAAAATGAAAAACTGTTTTTT
TRBJ2-7	TRBV6-1	TRBD2	.	CASSEHGRLSGKIEQYF	TGTGCCAGCAGTGAACACGGGAGGCTAAGCGGGAAGATCGAGCAGTACTTC
TRBJ1-2	TRBV6-6	.	.	CASSQPGQETGYTF	TGTGCCAGCAGTCAGCCGGGACAAGAAACTGGCTACACCTTC
TRBJ1-2	TRBV27	.	.	CASSPTGLGYGYTF	TGTGCCAGCAGTCCCACTGGTCTGGGCTATGGCTACACCTTC
TRBJ1-4	TRBV6-5	TRBD1	few	CASSPSDRGLSEKLFF	TGTGCCAGCAGCCCTTCGGACAGGGGGCTGAGTGAAAAACTGTTTTTT
TRBJ1-2	TRBV28	.	.	CASRLTGPPYGYTF	TGTGCCAGCAGATTGACGGGACCCCCATATGGCTACACCTTC
TRBJ2-1	TRBV10-3	.	many	CAISERDNEQFF	TGTGCCATCAGTGAAAGGGACAATGAGCAGTTCTTC
TRBJ2-1	TRBV5-1	TRBD2	.	CASSLGALIAGKGEQFF	TGCGCCAGCAGCTTGGGGGCTCTGATAGCGGGGAAAGGTGAGCAGTTCTTC
TRBJ2-3	TRBV20-1	TRBD2	few	CSATARGGTDTQYF	TGCAGTGCCACGGCGCGGGGGGGCACAGATACGCAGTATTTT
TRBJ1-5	TRBV2	TRBD1	.	CASSEEVQGARNSNQPQHF	TGTGCCAGCAGTGAAGAGGTTCAGGGGGCGCGGAATAGCAATCAGCCCCAGCATTTT
TRBJ2-5	TRBV3-1	.	.	CASSHTDGGQYF	TGTGCCAGCAGCCACACAGACGGAGGTCAGTACTTC
TRBJ2-5	TRBV2	TRBD2	once	CASSNSGGQETQYF	TGTGCCAGCAGCAACAGCGGGGGCCAAGAGACCCAGTACTTC
TRBJ1-5	TRBV28	.	.	CASSSELPQHF	TGTGCCAGCAGTTCCGAGTTGCCCCAGCATTTT
TRBJ1-2	TRBV4-1	.	few	CASSQEFMSDLWDYGYTF	TGCGCCAGCAGCCAAGAATTCATGTCCGACCTTTGGGACTATGGCTACACCTTC
TRBJ1-1	TRBV11-2	.	.	CASSLTLKLTEAFF	TGTGCCAGCAGCCTCACCCTTAAGCTCACTGAAGCTTTCTTT
TRBJ2-7	TRBV18	.	few	CASSPPTEPANEQYF	TGTGCCAGCTCACCACCGACTGAACCAGCAAACGAGCAGTACTTC
TRBJ2-7	TRBV27	TRBD2	.	CASALGGSSYNGQYF	TGTGCCAGCGCCTTGGGGGGGAGCTCCTACAATGGGCAGTACTTC